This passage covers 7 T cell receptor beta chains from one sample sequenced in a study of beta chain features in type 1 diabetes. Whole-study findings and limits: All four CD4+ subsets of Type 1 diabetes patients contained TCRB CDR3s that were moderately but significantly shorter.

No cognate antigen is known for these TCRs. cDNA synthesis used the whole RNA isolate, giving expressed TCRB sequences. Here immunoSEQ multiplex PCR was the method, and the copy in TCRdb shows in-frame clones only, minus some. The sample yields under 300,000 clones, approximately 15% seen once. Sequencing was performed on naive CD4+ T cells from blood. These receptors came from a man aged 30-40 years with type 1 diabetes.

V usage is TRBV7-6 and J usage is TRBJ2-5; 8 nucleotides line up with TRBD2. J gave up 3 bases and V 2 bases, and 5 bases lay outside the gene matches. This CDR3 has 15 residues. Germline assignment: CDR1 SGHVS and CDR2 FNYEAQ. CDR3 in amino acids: CASSLNQAGEETQYF. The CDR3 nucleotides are TGTGCCAGCAGCTTAAACCAAGCGGGGGAAGAGACCCAGTACTTC. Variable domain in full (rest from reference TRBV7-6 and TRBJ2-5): GAGVSQSPRYKVTKRGQDVALRCDPISGHVSLYWYRQALGQGPEFLTYFNYEAQQDKSGLPNDRFSAERPEGSISTLTIQRTEQRDSAMYRCASSLNQAGEETQYFGPGTRLLVL.

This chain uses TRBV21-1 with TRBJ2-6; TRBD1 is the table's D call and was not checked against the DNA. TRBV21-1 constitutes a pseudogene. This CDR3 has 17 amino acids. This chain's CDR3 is CASSWRDRSTGANVLTF. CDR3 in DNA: TGTGCCAGCTCTTGGAGGGACAGATCAACTGGGGCCAACGTCCTGACTTTC.

The CDR3 protein is CASSQSGGYTF. The CDR3 DNA reads TGCGCCAGCAGCCAAAGTGGCGGCTACACCTTC. This chain uses TRBV4-3 with TRBJ1-2; D remains ambiguous. Germline V gene sequence: CDR1 LGHNA, CDR2 YSLEER. V was clipped by 2 bases and J by 8 bases, with 6 bases between them. The CDR3 spans 11 residues.

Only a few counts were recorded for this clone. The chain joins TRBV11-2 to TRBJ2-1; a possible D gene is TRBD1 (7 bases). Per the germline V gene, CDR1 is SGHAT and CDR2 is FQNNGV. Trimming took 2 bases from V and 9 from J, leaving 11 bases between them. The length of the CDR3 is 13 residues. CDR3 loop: CASSLFRGVEQFF. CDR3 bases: TGTGCCAGCAGCTTATTCAGGGGGGTTGAGCAGTTCTTC. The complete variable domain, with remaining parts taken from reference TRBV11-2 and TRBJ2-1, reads EAGVAQSPRYKIIEKRQSVAFWCNPISGHATLYWYQQILGQGPKLLIQFQNNGVVDDSQLPKDRFSAERLKGVDSTLKIQPAKLEDSAVYLCASSLFRGVEQFFGPGTRLTVL.

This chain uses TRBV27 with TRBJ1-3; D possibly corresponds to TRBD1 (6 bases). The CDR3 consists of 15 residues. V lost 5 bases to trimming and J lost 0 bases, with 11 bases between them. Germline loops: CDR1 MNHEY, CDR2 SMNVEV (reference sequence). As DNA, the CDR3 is TGTGCCAGCAGTCGGGACATTAGCTCTGGAAACACCATATATTTT. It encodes CASSRDISSGNTIYF.

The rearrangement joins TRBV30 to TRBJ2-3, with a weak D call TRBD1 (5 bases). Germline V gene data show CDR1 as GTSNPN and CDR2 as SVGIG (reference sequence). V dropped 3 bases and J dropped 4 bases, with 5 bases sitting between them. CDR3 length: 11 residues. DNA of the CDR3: TGTGCCTGGAGAGGGGCAGATACGCAGTATTTT. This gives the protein CAWRGADTQYF.

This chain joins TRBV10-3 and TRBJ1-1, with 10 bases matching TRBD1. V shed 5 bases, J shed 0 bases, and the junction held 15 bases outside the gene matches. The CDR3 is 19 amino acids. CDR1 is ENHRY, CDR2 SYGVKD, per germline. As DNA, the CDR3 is TGTGCCATCAGTTCCGGGACAGGGGCCTCGGATTTCATGAACACTGAAGCTTTCTTT. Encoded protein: CAISSGTGASDFMNTEAFF.